This TCR beta chain was observed in a study of blood T cell repertoires in COVID-19 (dated by TCRdb to 2019 to 2021). The study in broad terms: Collaborator samples came from the United States, Italy and Spain and covered acute and convalescent phases of COVID-19. The prospective study material was composed of cDNA or gDNA derived from T cells, B-cell-depleted T cells, or PBMCs. Subjects who had been exposed to COVID-19, were actively infected with it, or had recovered from it provided the deeply sampled blood TCRbeta repertoires that made up the dataset. The repertoires were released in a freely available public database meant as a resource for research on the immune response to SARS-CoV-2. The samples were drawn from the first 160 participants of the ongoing ImmuneRACE study and from over 950 subjects provided by 6 global collaborators. A de-identified subject ID, COVID-19 status, age in years and sex were almost always included in the sample metadata. HLA class I and class II types, where available, came from metadata supplied by the sample provider rather than from assay-based typing.

Broader findings and caveats from the paper: Clinical and demographic metadata were provided uncurated, with the amount varying by source and participant.

Measured from the cysteine to the phenylalanine, the CDR3 is 16 residues long. The sequence is cut down to CDR3 DNA, 48 bases in frame from base 1. Germline trimming: 5 bases from V, 2 bases from J; junction bases outside gene matches: 4. In the germline V gene, CDR1 corresponds to KGHDR and CDR2 to SFDVKD. TCRbeta CDR3 regions were amplified from genomic DNA using the immunoSEQ Assay, a bias-controlled multiplex PCR. Concerning the study's data processing: The number of nucleated cells in each sample was estimated from the amplification of reference gene primers within the assay. Sequence reads were collapsed and filtered to measure the absolute abundance of every unique TCRbeta CDR3 rearrangement. For each sample, productive Simpson clonality was calculated by taking the square root of Simpson's diversity index across productive rearrangements. Not all clones reach the TCRdb copy of this immuneACCESS table, which keeps in-frame sequences only. Checked studies attribute under half of the gap to unresolved V genes and leave the rest unexplained. The DNA gave D and trimming, while V, J and clone size come from that table. In this sample the table shows about 260,000 clones, more than 85% of which occur a single time. Around 5% of the sample is held by the ten biggest clonotypes.

This clone was counted between two and nine times. No cognate antigen has been identified for it. No base quality information exists; no much larger clone differs at one position. In Seattle, one collaborating source enrolled patients while the infection was active and tracked those patients longitudinally over the course of disease. The collaborating institutions used their own protocols to collect whole blood in K2EDTA tubes. For TCRbeta analysis, collaborators shipped samples in one of three forms: frozen whole blood, isolated PBMCs, or DNA extracted from either of those sample types. This TCR derives from a woman aged 60-75 years with COVID-19, enrolled during active disease. Sequenced sample: peripheral blood. The V and J segments used are TRBV24-1 and TRBJ2-1, with 11 bases in between that match TRBD2. The nucleotides are TGTGCCACCAGTGTTGCACTAGCGGGGGCCTACAATGAGCAGTTCTTC. It translates as CATSVALAGAYNEQFF.